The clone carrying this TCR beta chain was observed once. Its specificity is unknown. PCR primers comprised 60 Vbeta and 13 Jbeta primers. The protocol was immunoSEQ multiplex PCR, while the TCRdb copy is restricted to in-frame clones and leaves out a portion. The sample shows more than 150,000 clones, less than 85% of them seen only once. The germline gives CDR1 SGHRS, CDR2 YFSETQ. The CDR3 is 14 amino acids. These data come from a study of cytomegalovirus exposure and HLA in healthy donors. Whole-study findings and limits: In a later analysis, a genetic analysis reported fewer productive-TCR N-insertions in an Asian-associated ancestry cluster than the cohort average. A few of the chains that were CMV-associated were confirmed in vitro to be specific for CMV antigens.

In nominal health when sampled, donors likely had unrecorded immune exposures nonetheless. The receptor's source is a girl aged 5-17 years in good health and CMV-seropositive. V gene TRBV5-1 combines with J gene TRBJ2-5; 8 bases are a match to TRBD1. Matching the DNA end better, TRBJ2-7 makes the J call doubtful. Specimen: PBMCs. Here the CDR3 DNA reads TGCGCCAGCAGCCTCGGACAGGGAAGCTACGAGCAGTACTTC. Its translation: CASSLGQGSYEQYF.